The next 28 T cell receptor beta chains were all read from a single sample in a study of cytomegalovirus exposure and HLA in healthy donors. Both 60 Vbeta primers and 13 Jbeta primers went into the PCR. Data came from immunoSEQ multiplex PCR; TCRdb stores just in-frame clones and leaves some out. The sample lists 150,000 or so clones; around 78% were seen once. Input material: PBMCs. These receptor sequences come from a woman in her thirties or forties in good health and CMV-seropositive.

The chain combines TRBV18 with TRBJ1-1, with 7 nucleotides matching TRBD1. Germline V CDR1 and CDR2: KGHSH, LQKENI. Germline trimming cut 5 bases from V and 7 bases from J; bases unmatched to any gene: 10. The CDR3 runs to 14 residues. This chain's CDR3 is CASSSKTGMVEAFF. CDR3 coding DNA: TGTGCCAGCTCATCCAAGACAGGGATGGTTGAAGCTTTCTTT.

This clone has only one observation. The chain has TRBV14 and TRBJ2-7; D is unresolved. The length of the CDR3 is 13 residues. The germline CDR1 and CDR2 sequences are SGHDN and FVKESK. V lost 3 bases to trimming and J lost 5 bases, with 11 bases between them. In nucleotides, the CDR3 is TGTGCCAGCAGCCAGTGGGCGCTGGACGAGCAGTACTTC. This codes for CASSQWALDEQYF.

The V and J genes are TRBV14 and TRBJ2-5, with 8 bases aligning to TRBD1. The J call may be in error: the DNA end matches TRBJ2-7 better. CDR1 SGHDN and CDR2 FVKESK come from the germline V gene. The CDR3 totals 16 residues. CDR3 in DNA: TGTGCCAGCAGCCCTTACAGGGGGGAAGGACCCTACGAGCAGTACTTC. Amino acid sequence: CASSPYRGEGPYEQYF.

This rearrangement joins TRBV4-2 to TRBJ2-7; 10 nucleotides agree with TRBD1. Per the germline V gene, CDR1 is LGHNA and CDR2 is YNFKEQ. The CDR3 length is 14 residues. After removal of 7 bases from V and 7 bases from J, the junction contained 10 bases not matched to a gene. The CDR3 sequence is CASTPGQGMGEQYF. Written as DNA, the CDR3 is TGTGCCAGCACCCCGGGACAGGGGATGGGGGAGCAGTACTTC.

This clone has just one count. The chain uses TRBV2 and TRBJ2-7; D possibly corresponds to TRBD2 (6 bases). The CDR3 sequence is 14 residues long. V lost 7 bases and J lost 6, with 19 bases in between. Per germline, CDR1 SNHLY and CDR2 FYNNEI. The CDR3 DNA is TGTGCCAGCACGGGGGACTCCCCTTTTATCGAGCAGTACTTC. Translation gives CASTGDSPFIEQYF.

The CDR3: CASTDRAGANVLTF. CDR3 sequence (DNA): TGTGCCAGCACCGACAGGGCTGGGGCCAACGTCCTGACTTTC. The J gene is TRBJ2-6, the V gene TRBV6-5, with TRBD1 matching over 7 bases. CDR1 is MNHEY and CDR2 is SVGAGI in the germline V gene. CDR3 length: 14 amino acids. Germline trimming cut 7 bases from V and 2 bases from J; bases unmatched to any gene: 2.

This clone was picked up a small number of times. V gene TRBV5-5 combines with J gene TRBJ2-1; 14 nucleotides line up with TRBD2. Germline CDR1 reads SGHKS; CDR2 reads YYEKEE (reference sequence). With V trimmed by 4 bases and J by 8 bases, 8 bases remained unmatched. The CDR3 spans 16 residues. Here the CDR3 DNA reads TGTGCCAGCAGCGGAGGGACTAGCGGGGGCTGGGATGAGCAGTTCTTC. Its protein product is CASSGGTSGGWDEQFF.

This clone was observed a few times. The chain employs TRBV7-2 and TRBJ2-1; D might be TRBD2 (5 bases). Trimming removed 5 bases from V and 4 bases from J, with 15 bases in between. The CDR3 spans 15 residues. Germline values: CDR1 SGHTA, CDR2 FQGNSA. This CDR3 reads CASSRGPEVYNEQFF. CDR3 bases: TGTGCCAGCAGCCGCGGGCCCGAGGTTTACAATGAGCAGTTCTTC. The whole variable domain, remainder taken from reference TRBV7-2 and TRBJ2-1, is GAGVSQSPSNKVTEKGKDVELRCDPISGHTALYWYRQSLGQGLEFLIYFQGNSAPDKSGLPSDRFSAERTGGSVSTLTIQRTQQEDSAVYLCASSRGPEVYNEQFFGPGTRLTVL.

This sequence joins TRBV19 and TRBJ2-1; perhaps TRBD1 as D (6 bases). V lost 9 bases and J lost 2, with 11 bases in between. The CDR3 spans 13 residues. Per germline, CDR1 LNHDA and CDR2 SQIVND (reference sequence). The CDR3 coding sequence is TGTGCCAGCACGGACAGAACCTACAATGAGCAGTTCTTC. This encodes CASTDRTYNEQFF.

V gene TRBV27 combines with J gene TRBJ2-3, with 8 bases matching TRBD2. V shed 4 bases, J shed 5 bases, and the junction held 2 bases outside the gene matches. Germline lookup yields CDR1 MNHEY and CDR2 SMNVEV (reference sequence). The CDR3 is 13 residues long. As DNA, the CDR3 is TGTGCCAGCAGTTACGGGGGGGGAGATACGCAGTATTTT. It specifies CASSYGGGDTQYF.

The J gene is TRBJ1-5, the V gene TRBV7-9; the D is unclear. The CDR3 sequence is 14 residues long. Germline-derived CDR1 and CDR2 are SEHNR and FQNEAQ (reference sequence). V gave up 8 bases and J gave up 4 bases, with 15 bases separating them. In DNA form, the CDR3 reads TGTGCCAGCGCCCTAGAGGGAGGTAATCAGCCCCAGCATTTT. Residues: CASALEGGNQPQHF.

The chain couples TRBV7-7 to TRBJ2-1; 9 positions agree with TRBD2. Per the germline V gene, CDR1 is SSHAT and CDR2 is FNYEAQ (reference sequence). The J segment lost 8 bases and the V segment lost 5 bases, leaving 7 bases of the junction unmatched. This CDR3 contains 14 residues. The CDR3, as DNA: TGTGCCAGCAGCCCCTTAGCGGGGGCACATGAGCAGTTCTTC. Protein sequence: CASSPLAGAHEQFF. The full variable domain, with the rest looked up from reference TRBV7-7 and TRBJ2-1, is GAGVSQSPRYKVTKRGQDVTLRCDPISSHATLYWYQQALGQGPEFLTYFNYEAQPDKSGLPSDRFSAERPEGSISTLTIQRTEQRDSAMYRCASSPLAGAHEQFFGPGTRLTVL.

This rearrangement joins TRBV28 to TRBJ2-1; 12 nucleotides match TRBD2. Germline CDR1 reads MDHEN; CDR2 reads SYDVKM. The V gene end was trimmed by 3 bases and the J gene end by 7 bases; junction bases not matched to a gene: 19. This CDR3 spans 20 amino acids. The CDR3 here is CASSLARWELAGGHRNEQFF. CDR3 sequence (DNA): TGTGCCAGCAGTTTGGCTCGTTGGGAGCTAGCGGGGGGGCACAGGAATGAGCAGTTCTTC.

This clone came up once. V and J are TRBV19 and TRBJ2-3, with 7 bases aligning to TRBD2. Germline lookup yields CDR1 LNHDA and CDR2 SQIVND (reference sequence). This CDR3 has 12 residues. V trimming: 7 bases; J trimming: 6 bases; junction bases outside the gene matches: 4. The CDR3 region has the DNA TGTGCCAGTACTGGACTAGGCGATACGCAGTATTTT. Translated: CASTGLGDTQYF.

This clone was seen a handful of times. CDR3 sequence reads: CASPGLYLTDTQYF. For the CDR3, the DNA is TGTGCCAGTCCTGGACTGTACCTCACAGATACGCAGTATTTT. V and J are TRBV7-9 and TRBJ2-3, with D possibly matching TRBD2 (5 bases). V was pared by 9 bases and J by 2 bases, with 15 bases between. CDR3 length: 14 amino acids. Germline lookup yields CDR1 SEHNR and CDR2 FQNEAQ (reference sequence).

The chain employs TRBV7-8 and TRBJ2-2; 11 positions agree with TRBD2. Germline CDR1 is SGHVS and CDR2 is FQNEAQ. CDR3 size: 20 residues. The V segment lost 2 bases and the J segment 7 bases; nucleotides outside the gene matches: 18. The CDR3 bases are TGTGCCAGCAGCTTATACAGTAGCGGGGGGGTCTTAGGGTCTATCGGGGAGCTGTTTTTT. It translates to CASSLYSSGGVLGSIGELFF.

In this sample, this clone turned up a few times. The V gene is TRBV2, the J gene TRBJ2-2; 8 bases are shared with TRBD1. Per the germline V gene, CDR1 is SNHLY and CDR2 is FYNNEI. The CDR3 extends over 14 amino acids. V was clipped by 7 bases and J by 2 bases; unmatched bases: 3. The CDR3 here is CASKDRVNTGELFF. The CDR3 DNA reads TGTGCCAGCAAGGACAGGGTCAACACCGGGGAGCTGTTTTTT.

The chain links TRBV7-8 to TRBJ2-2; 8 bases align to TRBD2. This CDR3 has 16 amino acids. With 1 base clipped from V and 2 bases from J, the junction kept 3 bases outside the gene matches. The germline gives CDR1 SGHVS, CDR2 FQNEAQ. Here the CDR3 DNA reads TGTGCCAGCAGCTTAGGACTAGCGAGAAACACCGGGGAGCTGTTTTTT. Translated: CASSLGLARNTGELFF.

In DNA, the CDR3 is TGTGCCAGTAGATCCGATGACAGCCTCTACTATGGCTACACCTTC. This encodes CASRSDDSLYYGYTF. The chain employs TRBV19 and TRBJ1-2; possibly TRBD1 for D (5 bases). From germline, CDR1 is LNHDA and CDR2 SQIVND (reference sequence). Trimming pared 6 bases from V and 3 bases from J, leaving 17 bases between. The CDR3 has 15 residues.

The chain couples TRBV7-9 to TRBJ2-5; D perhaps matches TRBD1 (6 bases). The CDR3 loop spans 12 amino acids. Germline loops: CDR1 SEHNR, CDR2 FQNEAQ (reference sequence). Trimming cost V 4 bases and J 11 bases, with 14 bases left between them. The CDR3 loop is CASSSTGWEQYF. CDR3 in DNA: TGTGCCAGCAGCTCCACAGGGTGGGAGCAGTACTTC.

The chain is built from TRBV27 and TRBJ2-5; 14 bases map to TRBD2. Germline CDR1 MNHEY, CDR2 SMNVEV (reference sequence). Germline trimming cut 4 bases from V and 5 bases from J; bases unmatched to any gene: 12. This CDR3 has 18 amino acids. The CDR3 is CASSSLGLAGEVGETQYF. The CDR3, as DNA: TGTGCCAGCAGTTCGTTGGGACTAGCGGGGGAGGTTGGGGAGACCCAGTACTTC.

This sequence joins TRBV5-4 and TRBJ2-4, with 8 positions matching TRBD2. Germline assignment: CDR1 SGHNT and CDR2 YYREEE (reference sequence). The CDR3 loop spans 16 amino acids. Trimming took 3 bases from V and 12 from J; bases not matched to a gene: 17. As DNA, the CDR3 is TGTGCCAGCAGCTCGGGCGGGGGGCAGGGTTCAAAAGGTCAGTACTTC. Translated: CASSSGGGQGSKGQYF.

This clone was observed a handful of times. The J gene is TRBJ1-2, the V gene TRBV4-1; D not certain. Trimming removed 0 bases from V and 2 bases from J, with 13 bases in between. The CDR3 covers 16 residues. In germline, CDR1 is MGHRA, CDR2 YSYEKL. The CDR3: CASSQDLASGNYGYTF. The DNA for the CDR3 is TGCGCCAGCAGCCAAGATTTAGCGTCCGGGAACTATGGCTACACCTTC.

CDR3 amino acids: CASSQDVVTEGYTF. In DNA form, the CDR3 reads TGCGCCAGCAGCCAAGACGTAGTAACAGAGGGCTACACCTTC. This chain joins TRBV4-3 and TRBJ1-2; D gene uncertain. The germline V gene has CDR1 LGHNA and CDR2 YSLEER. The CDR3 is 14 amino acids. Trimming removed 0 bases at V and 8 bases at J, with 13 bases between.

The chain joins TRBV27 to TRBJ2-2; 8 positions match TRBD2. J was trimmed by 5 bases and V by 6 bases; bases with no gene match: 8. This CDR3 is built from 15 residues. The germline V gene has CDR1 MNHEY and CDR2 SMNVEV (reference sequence). CDR3 protein: CASSSGGTRTGELFF. The CDR3 DNA follows: TGTGCCAGCAGCTCGGGGGGGACTCGAACCGGGGAGCTGTTTTTT.

The chain couples TRBV5-4 to TRBJ1-3, with D maybe TRBD1 (5 bases). Trimming took 0 bases from V and 7 from J, leaving 11 bases between them. This CDR3 region has 14 residues. CDR1 and CDR2 (germline): SGHNT, YYREEE (reference sequence). The CDR3 spells CASSLVGVGNTIYF. DNA for the CDR3: TGTGCCAGCAGCTTGGTAGGGGTTGGCAACACCATATATTTT.

The V and J genes are TRBV19 and TRBJ2-4; 7 bases are a match to TRBD1. Germline V CDR1 and CDR2: LNHDA, SQIVND (reference sequence). The J segment lost 8 bases and the V segment lost 8 bases, leaving 9 bases of the junction unmatched. There are 13 residues in the CDR3. In DNA form, the CDR3 reads TGTGCCAGTCAAAGGACAGGAGGAGACATTCAGTACTTC. Protein sequence: CASQRTGGDIQYF.

The rearrangement joins TRBV30 to TRBJ2-7; a weak D match, TRBD2 (6 bases). The CDR3 contains 16 residues. Germline CDR1 reads GTSNPN; CDR2 reads SVGIG (reference sequence). Trimming removed 0 bases from V and 4 bases from J, with 19 bases in between. DNA of the CDR3: TGTGCCTGGAGTGTAAAGGGGAAGGGACTGAGTTACGAGCAGTACTTC. It encodes CAWSVKGKGLSYEQYF. The full variable domain, rest sourced from reference TRBV30 and TRBJ2-7, is SQTIHQWPATLVQPVGSPLSLECTVEGTSNPNLYWYRQAAGRGLQLLFYSVGIGQISSEVPQNLSASRPQDRQFILSSKKLLLSDSGFYLCAWSVKGKGLSYEQYFGPGTRLTVT.